The 28 T cell receptor beta chains below come from one sample, sequenced in a study of spatial heterogeneity in lung cancer. One entry per CDR3 protein, called by TCRdb with MiXCR from the 5' RACE reads. The sample contains approximately 4,400 distinct CDR3 sequences, about a sixth of which appear only once. This sample's time point: sample taken at primary tumor resection. No cells were sorted before sequencing. The whole RNA sequenced was extracted from tumor, nontumor lung or frozen PBMC. The input for sequencing was PBMCs, taken at surgery. The source of these receptors is a male donor with early-stage non-small cell lung cancer.

This clonotype was seen many times. V usage is TRBV27 and J usage is TRBJ2-1, with 14 bases fitting TRBD2. CDR3 length: 18 residues. J gave up 2 bases and V 1 base, and 4 bases lay outside the gene matches. CDR1 is MNHEY and CDR2 is SMNVEV in the germline V gene (reference sequence). CDR3 sequence (DNA): TGTGCCAGCAGTTTATGGGGACTAGCGGGAGTCACCTACAATGAGCAGTTCTTC. It codes for CASSLWGLAGVTYNEQFF.

In its sample, this clonotype was seen many times. J is TRBJ1-4 and V is TRBV2; maybe TRBD1 (5 bases). Trimming cost V 6 bases and J 3 bases, with 20 bases left between them. Germline V CDR1 and CDR2: SNHLY, FYNNEI. CDR3 length: 17 residues. In nucleotides, the CDR3 is TGTGCCAGCAGCTCTCCGGGACGCCTTCACGCTAATGAAAAACTGTTTTTT. Its translation is CASSSPGRLHANEKLFF. Drawing the rest from reference TRBV2 and TRBJ1-4, the complete variable domain is EPEVTQTPSHQVTQMGQEVILRCVPISNHLYFYWYRQILGQKVEFLVSFYNNEISEKSEIFDDQFSVERPDGSNFTLKIRSTKLEDSAMYFCASSSPGRLHANEKLFFGSGTQLSVL.

This clonotype was found many times. In DNA form, the CDR3 reads TGTGCCAGCAGGTCCAGGGTAAGAGCTTTCTTT. Its translation is CASRSRVRAFF. The rearrangement joins TRBV28 to TRBJ1-1; D is possibly TRBD1 (5 bases). This CDR3 is built from 11 residues. Germline loops: CDR1 MDHEN, CDR2 SYDVKM. V dropped 6 bases and J dropped 10 bases, with 12 bases sitting between them.

Comments on this clonotype: One end of the junction does not line up with germline, which may come from a read error. The chain carries TRBV28 and TRBJ1-5; TRBD1 is a possible D gene (6 bases). Germline CDR1 MDHEN, CDR2 SYDVKM. The length of the CDR3 is 15 residues. The CDR3 sequence: CAILQGGNSNQPQHF. The CDR3 DNA reads as TGTGCCATTCTACAGGGCGGGAATAGCAATCAGCCTCAGCATTTT.

Many counts were recorded for this clonotype. The V gene is TRBV30, the J gene TRBJ2-7; D call uncertain. CDR1 and CDR2 (germline): GTSNPN, SVGIG (reference sequence). V was pared by 6 bases and J by 6 bases, with 15 bases between. This CDR3 region has 12 residues. The DNA for the CDR3 is TGTGCCTGCCTTACGGGTAGTAGCGAGCAGTACTTC. It translates to CACLTGSSEQYF.

This clonotype was seen a few times. The CDR3 is CASSLDRGRTPLHF. The CDR3 nucleotides read TGTGCCAGCAGTTTGGACAGGGGGAGGACACCCCTCCACTTT. V usage is TRBV27 and J usage is TRBJ1-6, with 10 bases matching TRBD1. CDR1 and CDR2 from the germline V gene are MNHEY and SMNVEV (reference sequence). The CDR3 consists of 14 residues. J lost 11 bases, V lost 3 bases, and 4 bases had no gene match.

The chain links TRBV7-2 to TRBJ2-6, with unresolved D. The ends were cut back, 5 bases at V and 4 bases at J, with 12 bases in the middle. Per germline, CDR1 SGHTA and CDR2 FQGNSA. This CDR3 is 15 amino acids long. CDR3 sequence (DNA): TGTGCCAGCAGCCTAACGCCGGGCGGGGCCAACGTCCTGACTTTC. This translates into CASSLTPGGANVLTF.

In this sample, this clonotype turned up once. The CDR3 sequence is CASSIAGETQYF. The CDR3 coding sequence is TGTGCCAGTAGTATTGCGGGGGAGACCCAGTACTTC. The chain has TRBV19 and TRBJ2-5; D perhaps matches TRBD2 (6 bases). Germline assignment: CDR1 LNHDA and CDR2 SQIVND (reference sequence). The V end was cut by 3 bases, the J end by 5 bases, with 7 bases between. The CDR3 sequence is 12 residues long.

This clonotype was observed once. The chain links TRBV5-6 to TRBJ2-7; D not certain. CDR3 length equals 12 residues. Between the trimmed V and J ends, which lost 4 bases and 5 bases, there was a span of 10 bases. The germline gives CDR1 SGHDT, CDR2 YYEEEE. Here the CDR3 DNA reads TGTGCCAGCAGCACGACGGCGCACGAGCAGTACTTC. Translating it yields CASSTTAHEQYF.

This clonotype was found many times. This CDR3 reads CASSLRWSEQFF. CDR3 in DNA: TGTGCCAGCAGCTTAAGGTGGAGTGAGCAGTTCTTC. J is TRBJ2-1 and V is TRBV7-9; D unresolved. CDR1 and CDR2 from the germline V gene are SEHNR and FQNEAQ (reference sequence). The V gene lost 2 bases and the J gene lost 9 bases, with 8 bases spanning the gap. The CDR3 runs to 12 residues.

Relative to its sample, this clonotype is medium-sized (0.01 to 0.1%). In nucleotides, the CDR3 is TGTGCCAGCAGTTTATCTTATCTGAGCTCCTACAATGAGCAGTTCTTC. Its translation is CASSLSYLSSYNEQFF. The gene calls are TRBV27 and TRBJ2-1; D uncertain. V gave up 0 bases and J gave up 0 bases, with 9 bases separating them. This CDR3 spans 16 amino acids. CDR1 MNHEY and CDR2 SMNVEV come from the germline V gene (reference sequence).

This clonotype came up a few times. The chain recombines TRBV5-5 with TRBJ1-5; D might be TRBD1 (5 bases). Germline V gene sequence: CDR1 SGHKS, CDR2 YYEKEE (reference sequence). The V gene lost 5 bases and the J gene lost 0 bases, with 12 bases spanning the gap. The CDR3 consists of 15 residues. The DNA of the CDR3 is TGTGCCAGCAGTCGCGGACACCTTAGCAATCAGCCCCAGCATTTT. Translation: CASSRGHLSNQPQHF.

This clonotype was seen many times. The chain joins TRBV5-6 to TRBJ2-7, with TRBD2 matching over 9 bases. Trimming took 4 bases from V and 7 from J; bases not matched to a gene: 6. Germline V lookup: CDR1 SGHDT, CDR2 YYEEEE. There are 13 residues in the CDR3. CDR3 loop: CASSGSSGIEQYF. DNA for the CDR3: TGTGCCAGCAGCGGCTCTAGCGGGATTGAGCAGTACTTC.

The sample holds many counts of this clonotype. The J gene is TRBJ2-7, the V gene TRBV20-1, with 7 nucleotides matching TRBD2. Germline V lookup: CDR1 DFQATT, CDR2 SNEGSKA (reference sequence). The V segment lost 4 bases and the J segment 0 bases; nucleotides outside the gene matches: 9. The CDR3 is 15 residues long. The CDR3 DNA reads as TGCAGTGCTAACCTGCTAGCGGCAAGCTCCTACGAGCAGTACTTC. This codes for CSANLLAASSYEQYF.

The chain recombines TRBV5-4 with TRBJ2-1; D may be TRBD2 (5 bases). V lost 7 bases, J lost 5 bases, and 16 bases lay in between. CDR3 length: 14 amino acids. Germline lookup yields CDR1 SGHNT and CDR2 YYREEE (reference sequence). The CDR3 loop is CASRPEAADNEQFF. In nucleotides, the CDR3 is TGTGCCAGCCGCCCGGAGGCGGCGGACAATGAGCAGTTCTTC.

J is TRBJ2-5 and V is TRBV28; tentative D call: TRBD2 (6 bases). Per germline, CDR1 MDHEN and CDR2 SYDVKM. CDR3 size: 14 residues. The V and J ends lost 6 bases and 5 bases respectively, with 16 bases between them. The CDR3 sequence: CASSKWGLGETQYF. Here the CDR3 DNA reads TGTGCCAGCAGCAAGTGGGGACTGGGGGAGACCCAGTACTTC.

This clonotype was found many times. The chain recombines TRBV7-2 with TRBJ1-1; D possibly corresponds to TRBD1 (5 bases). Trimming removed 2 bases from V and 10 bases from J, with 23 bases in between. This CDR3 spans 16 amino acids. Germline CDR1 is SGHTA and CDR2 is FQGNSA. CDR3 protein: CASSLNPRGSPSRAFF. CDR3 in DNA: TGTGCCAGCAGCTTAAACCCCCGGGGGTCTCCGAGCCGAGCTTTCTTT.

This clonotype showed up many times. J is TRBJ2-7 and V is TRBV6-6; D is possibly TRBD1 or TRBD2 (5 bases each). The CDR3 sequence is 15 residues long. Germline V gene lookup returns CDR1 MNHNY and CDR2 SVGAGI (reference sequence). Trimming shortened V by 7 bases and J by 2 bases, and 18 bases separated the two germline ends. CDR3 in amino acids: CASIPTEAGPYEQYF. CDR3 bases: TGTGCCAGCATCCCCACGGAGGCAGGGCCCTACGAGCAGTACTTC.

This clonotype was recorded many times. The chain is built from TRBV27 and TRBJ1-2; 7 nucleotides match TRBD1. Germline assignment: CDR1 MNHEY and CDR2 SMNVEV (reference sequence). V was pared by 4 bases and J by 7 bases, with 12 bases of the junction left unmatched. The CDR3 is 15 amino acids. The CDR3 DNA reads as TGTGCCAGCAGTTCCTCGACAGGGTGGTCTTTTGGCTACACCTTC. The encoded protein is CASSSSTGWSFGYTF.

In this sample, this clonotype turned up many times. The genes are TRBV11-2 and TRBJ1-1, with 7 bases matching TRBD1. The CDR3 has 14 residues. Germline V gene lookup returns CDR1 SGHAT and CDR2 FQNNGV. With V trimmed by 2 bases and J by 2 bases, 2 bases remained unmatched. This CDR3 reads CASSLRTGNTEAFF. DNA of the CDR3: TGTGCCAGCAGCTTAAGGACAGGTAACACTGAAGCTTTCTTT. The whole variable domain, remainder taken from reference TRBV11-2 and TRBJ1-1, is EAGVAQSPRYKIIEKRQSVAFWCNPISGHATLYWYQQILGQGPKLLIQFQNNGVVDDSQLPKDRFSAERLKGVDSTLKIQPAKLEDSAVYLCASSLRTGNTEAFFGQGTRLTVV.

Ten or more counts support this clonotype. The rearrangement joins TRBV6-6 to TRBJ2-7; D may be TRBD1 (6 bases). This CDR3 is 14 amino acids long. V was shortened by 2 bases and J by 3 bases, with 11 bases between the two germline ends. The germline gives CDR1 MNHNY, CDR2 SVGAGI (reference sequence). This CDR3 reads CASSYDGGFYEQYF. The CDR3, as DNA: TGTGCCAGCAGTTACGATGGGGGCTTCTACGAGCAGTACTTC.

This clonotype was seen repeatedly, ten times or more. The chain links TRBV20-1 to TRBJ2-3; the match to TRBD1 covers 8 bases. Germline V gene sequence: CDR1 DFQATT, CDR2 SNEGSKA (reference sequence). The CDR3 is 13 amino acids. Trimming took 5 bases from V and 11 from J; bases not matched to a gene: 12. This CDR3 is CSAGQDRAQLQYF. The CDR3 DNA is TGCAGTGCTGGCCAGGACAGGGCGCAATTGCAGTATTTT.

The table lists this clonotype with many counts. The chain joins TRBV20-1 to TRBJ1-2; D unresolved. V shed 3 bases and J shed 0 bases, with 14 bases lying between them. Germline CDR1 reads DFQATT; CDR2 reads SNEGSKA (reference sequence). The CDR3 length is 15 residues. The CDR3 loop reads CSARDQVKANYGYTF. CDR3 sequence (DNA): TGCAGTGCTAGGGATCAAGTCAAAGCTAACTATGGCTACACCTTC.

This clonotype was recorded at least ten times. V usage is TRBV5-1 and J usage is TRBJ2-7; the D gene is possibly TRBD1 (5 bases). Germline CDR1 and CDR2: SGHRS and YFSETQ. Deletions cut 5 bases from V and 6 bases from J, with 12 bases between. The CDR3 is 12 amino acids. In DNA, the CDR3 is TGCGCCAGCAGTCAGGGTACGGGCGAGCAGTACTTC. As protein: CASSQGTGEQYF. Supplemented by reference TRBV5-1 and TRBJ2-7, the full variable domain reads KAGVTQTPRYLIKTRGQQVTLSCSPISGHRSVSWYQQTPGQGLQFLFEYFSETQRNKGNFPGRFSGRQFSNSRSEMNVSTLELGDSALYLCASSQGTGEQYFGPGTRLTVT.

This clonotype was recorded a few times. The V call is TRBV7-9, the J call TRBJ2-7; D perhaps matches TRBD2 (5 bases). The CDR3 loop spans 14 amino acids. Trimming shortened V by 1 base and J by 6 bases, and 13 bases separated the two germline ends. Germline CDR1 is SEHNR and CDR2 is FQNEAQ (reference sequence). The CDR3 nucleotides read TGTGCCAGCAGCTTAGTCGGAGGACCGGGCGAGCAGTACTTC. Translated, it gives CASSLVGGPGEQYF.

This clonotype appeared many times. The genes are TRBV7-3 and TRBJ2-2; 11 bases fit TRBD2. The germline gives CDR1 SGHTA, CDR2 FQGTGA. The CDR3 length is 17 residues. With 1 base clipped from V and 8 bases from J, the junction kept 9 bases outside the gene matches. For the CDR3, the DNA is TGTGCCAGCAGCTTAAACCCTAGCGGGGGGATAACAGGGGAGCTGTTTTTT. It specifies CASSLNPSGGITGELFF.

The CDR3 nucleotides are TGCAGTGCTAGCAGGGGGGGCAGATTCAATGAGCAGTTCTTC. It encodes CSASRGGRFNEQFF. The V and J genes are TRBV20-1 and TRBJ2-1; D may be TRBD1 or TRBD2 (7 bases each). CDR1 and CDR2 (germline): DFQATT, SNEGSKA (reference sequence). This CDR3 contains 14 residues. Between the trimmed V and J ends, which lost 3 bases and 6 bases, there was a span of 15 bases.

The chain links TRBV12-5 to TRBJ1-2, with a weak D call TRBD1 (6 bases). Germline CDR1 LGHNT, CDR2 FRNRAP. The CDR3 covers 12 residues. Trimming removed 4 bases from V and 4 bases from J, with 7 bases in between. This chain's CDR3 is CASGSQGYGYTF. As DNA, the CDR3 is TGTGCTAGTGGTTCACAGGGCTATGGCTACACCTTC.